Each of the 27 T cell receptor beta chains below was sequenced from the same sample in a study of blood T cell repertoires in COVID-19. Profiled with immunoSEQ multiplex PCR; TCRdb holds only in-frame clones, not every one. The repertoire holds approximately 430,000 clones, with around 86% as singletons. The material sequenced was peripheral blood. Every receptor here comes from a woman aged 30 to 39 with active or convalescent COVID-19.

The CDR3 coding sequence is TGCGCCAGCAGTCAAACCGGCGACAGGGGGCATCGGAACACTGAAGCTTTCTTT. Translating it yields CASSQTGDRGHRNTEAFF. This chain connects TRBV23-1 to TRBJ1-1; TRBD1 aligns across 10 bases. TRBV23-1 is annotated as an ORF whose role is uncertain. Trimming took 2 bases from V and 1 from J; bases not matched to a gene: 10. The CDR3 runs to 18 residues.

J is TRBJ1-3 and V is TRBV5-7; 8 bases line up with TRBD1. TRBV5-7 is classed as an ORF, of uncertain function. The CDR3 length is 16 residues. V was pared by 6 bases and J by 2 bases, with 10 bases of the junction left unmatched. CDR3 residues: CASTLGTGNAGNTIYF. The DNA for the CDR3 is TGTGCCAGCACCCTCGGGACAGGCAACGCTGGAAACACCATATATTTT.

This clone was observed a single time. The DNA for the CDR3 is TGTGCCAGCAGCTTAGGGACAGGGCTTAACACTGAAGCTTTCTTT. Its protein product is CASSLGTGLNTEAFF. V and J are TRBV7-8 and TRBJ1-1; 8 bases are shared with TRBD1. Germline CDR1 and CDR2: SGHVS and FQNEAQ. This CDR3 comprises 15 residues. V dropped 1 base and J dropped 2; count of bases not matched to a gene: 3.

This chain joins TRBV30 and TRBJ2-5, with D maybe TRBD2 (5 bases). Trimming pared 0 bases from V and 6 bases from J, leaving 14 bases between. The CDR3 covers 14 residues. Looked up from germline, CDR1 is GTSNPN and CDR2 is SVGIG (reference sequence). The CDR3 spells CAWSVGLAPQTQYF. CDR3 DNA sequence: TGTGCCTGGAGTGTAGGTCTAGCCCCCCAGACCCAGTACTTC.

The chain joins TRBV11-3 to TRBJ2-7, with a weak D call TRBD1 (6 bases). CDR1 SGHNT and CDR2 YENEEA come from the germline V gene. The CDR3 totals 13 residues. Trimming pared 5 bases from V and 0 bases from J, leaving 8 bases between. The CDR3 loop is CASSKDSSYEQYF. The CDR3 nucleotides read TGTGCCAGCAGCAAGGACAGCTCCTACGAGCAGTACTTC.

The V gene is TRBV5-4, the J gene TRBJ2-1; tentatively, D is TRBD2 (6 bases). V gave up 0 bases and J gave up 3 bases, with 10 bases separating them. Germline loops: CDR1 SGHNT, CDR2 YYREEE (reference sequence). There are 15 residues in the CDR3. The CDR3 DNA follows: TGTGCCAGCAGCTTGGACCGGGACTTCTACAATGAGCAGTTCTTC. This encodes CASSLDRDFYNEQFF.

The gene calls are TRBV25-1 and TRBJ1-1; 8 bases are a match to TRBD1. This CDR3 spans 15 amino acids. Germline loops: CDR1 MGHDK, CDR2 SYGVNS. J gave up 6 bases and V 3 bases, and 9 bases lay outside the gene matches. CDR3 protein: CASSDLTGAKAEAFF. CDR3 nucleotide sequence: TGTGCCAGCAGTGATCTGACAGGGGCGAAAGCTGAAGCTTTCTTT.

This sequence joins TRBV7-6 and TRBJ2-6, with a possible D match to TRBD1 (6 bases). The CDR3 contains 17 residues. V lost 4 bases, J lost 3 bases, and 16 bases lay in between. CDR1 is SGHVS and CDR2 is FNYEAQ in the germline V gene. The CDR3 DNA reads TGTGCCAGCAGCTCCGGTGGGGGCATAGGTGGGGCCAACGTCCTGACTTTC. It encodes CASSSGGGIGGANVLTF.

The chain is built from TRBV6-5 and TRBJ1-5; the match to TRBD1 covers 9 bases. The CDR3 is made up of 12 amino acids. Trimming removed 10 bases from V and 4 bases from J; junction bases left unmatched: 2. Per germline, CDR1 MNHEY and CDR2 SVGAGI. CDR3 coding DNA: TGTGCCATAGGACAGGGGAATCAGCCCCAGCATTTT. Translating gives CAIGQGNQPQHF.

The chain joins TRBV6-6 to TRBJ2-3; TRBD2 aligns across 9 bases. This CDR3 contains 17 residues. Per the germline V gene, CDR1 is MNHNY and CDR2 is SVGAGI (reference sequence). With 5 bases clipped from V and 4 bases from J, the junction kept 13 bases outside the gene matches. The CDR3 reads CASSPPDGTSRPDTQYF. DNA for the CDR3: TGTGCCAGCAGTCCCCCCGACGGGACTAGCAGGCCAGATACGCAGTATTTT.

This chain links TRBV18 with TRBJ1-1, with 9 bases fitting TRBD1. Germline V gives CDR1 KGHSH, CDR2 LQKENI. This CDR3 is 18 amino acids long. V shed 0 bases and J 0 bases; nucleotides not matched to a gene: 8. The CDR3 loop reads CASSPPNRGLTMNTEAFF. The CDR3 DNA follows: TGTGCCAGCTCACCACCTAACAGGGGGCTTACGATGAACACTGAAGCTTTCTTT.

The V and J genes are TRBV6-5 and TRBJ2-5; D is possibly TRBD1 (5 bases). CDR1 is MNHEY and CDR2 is SVGAGI in the germline V gene. The CDR3 is 16 residues long. Trimming shortened V by 2 bases and J by 5 bases, and 18 bases separated the two germline ends. This CDR3 is CASSYSLDGARETQYF. CDR3 DNA sequence: TGTGCCAGCAGTTACAGTCTTGATGGGGCCCGGGAGACCCAGTACTTC.

The V call is TRBV5-6, the J call TRBJ1-1; D not certain. The CDR3 spans 12 residues. V shed 4 bases and J shed 3 bases, with 7 bases lying between them. Per the germline V gene, CDR1 is SGHDT and CDR2 is YYEEEE. The CDR3 region has the DNA TGTGCCAGCAGCCAGAGGTACACTGAAGCTTTCTTT. Residues: CASSQRYTEAFF. Complete variable domain (other parts from reference TRBV5-6 and TRBJ1-1): DAGVTQSPTHLIKTRGQQVTLRCSPKSGHDTVSWYQQALGQGPQFIFQYYEEEERQRGNFPDRFSGHQFPNYSSELNVNALLLGDSALYLCASSQRYTEAFFGQGTRLTVV.

The V call is TRBV19, the J call TRBJ1-6, with D unresolved. Per the germline V gene, CDR1 is LNHDA and CDR2 is SQIVND (reference sequence). Trimming shortened V by 6 bases and J by 5 bases, and 5 bases separated the two germline ends. The CDR3 spans 12 residues. In DNA form, the CDR3 reads TGTGCCAGTAGCGTAAATAATTCACCCCTCCACTTT. This codes for CASSVNNSPLHF.

The gene calls are TRBV3-1 (or the pseudogene TRBV3-2) and TRBJ1-1; D unresolved. This CDR3 has 16 residues. V lost 3 bases and J lost 0, with 14 bases in between. CDR1 LGHDT and CDR2 YNNKEL come from the germline V gene (reference sequence). Here the CDR3 reads CASSQGTRPLNTEAFF. In DNA, the CDR3 is TGTGCCAGCAGCCAGGGAACTAGACCGCTGAACACTGAAGCTTTCTTT.

This clone was counted between two and nine times. The chain uses TRBV14 and TRBJ1-1; D gene unclear. This CDR3 is 14 amino acids long. The germline gives CDR1 SGHDN, CDR2 FVKESK. The V gene lost 1 base and the J gene lost 1 base, with 7 bases spanning the gap. The CDR3 spells CASSQVAGNTEAFF. The CDR3 nucleotides are TGTGCCAGCAGCCAAGTCGCAGGGAACACTGAAGCTTTCTTT.

The chain recombines TRBV3-1 (or the pseudogene TRBV3-2) with TRBJ1-1; D is undetermined. Germline CDR1 is LGHDT and CDR2 is YNNKEL (reference sequence). The CDR3 extends over 16 amino acids. V was clipped by 0 bases and J by 2 bases, with 13 bases between them. The CDR3 here is CASSQDLTVRNTEAFF. The CDR3 DNA sequence: TGTGCCAGCAGCCAAGATCTTACAGTCCGCAACACTGAAGCTTTCTTT.

A note on this clone: This CDR3 is also generated by other DNA sequences in the sample. The chain carries TRBV19 and TRBJ2-7, with D maybe TRBD1 (6 bases). Germline CDR1 LNHDA, CDR2 SQIVND (reference sequence). CDR3 length equals 15 residues. V was cut by 1 base and J by 0 bases, with 10 bases left in between. The CDR3 spells CASSIGGGGSYEQYF. CDR3 sequence (DNA): TGTGCCAGTAGTATAGGTGGGGGCGGCTCCTACGAGCAGTACTTC. The full variable domain, completed using reference TRBV19 and TRBJ2-7, is DGGITQSPKYLFRKEGQNVTLSCEQNLNHDAMYWYRQDPGQGLRLIYYSQIVNDFQKGDIAEGYSVSREKKESFPLTVTSAQKNPTAFYLCASSIGGGGSYEQYFGPGTRLTVT.

This clone was seen more than once but under ten times. The V call is TRBV5-5, the J call TRBJ2-7; 11 bases are shared with TRBD1. CDR1 and CDR2 from the germline V gene are SGHKS and YYEKEE (reference sequence). The CDR3 contains 13 residues. J gave up 4 bases and V 9 bases, and 6 bases lay outside the gene matches. CDR3 coding DNA: TGTGCCACGGGGACAGGGGGAAGGTACGAGCAGTACTTC. This translates into CATGTGGRYEQYF.

This clone was observed once. The genes are TRBV7-9 and TRBJ2-5; 7 bases are a match to TRBD2. Trimming took 5 bases from V and 5 from J; bases not matched to a gene: 11. Germline CDR1 is SEHNR and CDR2 is FQNEAQ (reference sequence). The CDR3 contains 15 residues. Here the CDR3 reads CASSRAGLGRETQYF. DNA for the CDR3: TGTGCCAGCAGCAGGGCCGGCCTCGGGAGGGAGACCCAGTACTTC.

The chain carries TRBV7-6 and TRBJ1-1, with unresolved D. V was pared by 5 bases and J by 8 bases, with 9 bases between. This CDR3 spans 11 amino acids. Germline CDR1 SGHVS, CDR2 FNYEAQ. CDR3 bases: TGTGCCAGCAGCCTACAGAGCGAAGCTTTCTTT. Its translation: CASSLQSEAFF.

CDR3 sequence (DNA): TGTGCCAGCACCGAACTGGGACTAGCGCTCCCAGATACGCAGTATTTT. Amino acid sequence: CASTELGLALPDTQYF. This chain links TRBV5-4 with TRBJ2-3, with 10 bases aligning to TRBD2. The germline gives CDR1 SGHNT, CDR2 YYREEE (reference sequence). This CDR3 comprises 16 residues. J gave up 4 bases and V 6 bases, and 11 bases lay outside the gene matches.

The chain combines TRBV12-1 with TRBJ1-2; TRBD1 is taken as the D call from the table, unchecked against the DNA. TRBV12-1 is termed a pseudogene. This CDR3 has 17 residues. In nucleotides, the CDR3 is TGTGCCAGCAGCTTTGCCGGGACAGGGAACTATAACTATGGCTACACCTTC. It encodes CASSFAGTGNYNYGYTF.

This chain joins TRBV2 and TRBJ1-5, with a possible D match to TRBD1 (5 bases). The CDR3 consists of 17 residues. Trimming removed 2 bases at V and 1 base at J, with 15 bases between. Per the germline V gene, CDR1 is SNHLY and CDR2 is FYNNEI. The CDR3 reads CASSERGGERSNQPQHF. CDR3 nucleotides: TGTGCCAGCAGTGAACGCGGAGGGGAGAGAAGCAATCAGCCCCAGCATTTT.

This clone has a single count. CDR3 sequence reads: CASSTGQAGNTIYF. The CDR3, as DNA: TGTGCCAGTAGTACCGGACAGGCTGGAAACACCATATATTTT. This chain uses TRBV19 with TRBJ1-3, with 7 bases identical to TRBD1. The CDR3 is 14 residues long. V lost 4 bases, J lost 2 bases, and 2 bases stayed unmatched. CDR1 and CDR2 from the germline V gene are LNHDA and SQIVND (reference sequence).

J is TRBJ2-7 and V is TRBV7-8; a possible D gene is TRBD2 (7 bases). The CDR3 covers 16 residues. V was trimmed by 2 bases and J by 3 bases, leaving 17 bases between them. The germline V gene has CDR1 SGHVS and CDR2 FQNEAQ. CDR3 sequence reads: CASSLPRGRGSYEQYF. The CDR3 DNA reads TGTGCCAGCAGCTTACCCCGGGGGCGGGGGAGCTACGAGCAGTACTTC.

The CDR3 loop is CASSISPPGVSRYQPQHF. The CDR3 DNA reads TGTGCCAGTAGTATTTCCCCACCCGGGGTCTCAAGGTATCAGCCCCAGCATTTT. This rearrangement joins TRBV19 to TRBJ1-5; D is unresolved. From germline, CDR1 is LNHDA and CDR2 SQIVND (reference sequence). CDR3 length: 18 amino acids. Trimming left V 3 bases short and J 5 bases short, with 23 bases between.